This TCR beta chain was retrieved from a study of T-cell reconstitution after alpha-beta-depleted transplantation in children (dated by TCRdb to 2015 to 2016). About the full investigation: T-cell immune reconstitution after TCRalphabeta/CD19-depleted allogeneic hematopoietic cell transplantation in children was quantitatively tracked in the study by means of TCR repertoire profiling.

The library was generated by PCR. Reads for this sample came from an Illumina HiSeq 2500. Molecular barcoding was employed in the preparation of TCR libraries, with unique molecular identifiers being used to normalize TCRbeta repertoire quantification. TCRdb reprocessed the public reads (quality trimming at Q25 with fastp, clone calling with MiXCR) and kept in-frame beta chains. CDR3 protein duplicates are merged, each entry listing the most common genes and DNA. Present in this sample are roughly 200,000 distinct CDR3 sequences, about 9.5% of which were seen just once. Of the sample, approximately 6.2% falls within the top ten clones. This clonotype was counted only a few times. Its antigen remains undetermined. Per-base qualities were not stored, and no clone one base away is much larger. Material: PBMCs from the stem cell graft donor, obtained from the stem cell graft. This TCR came from a human donor who donated a stem cell graft to a child with acute lymphoblastic leukemia.

In nucleotide form, the sequence is TGTGCCAGCAGCTTAGCGCGGGGAAACTATGGCTACACCTTC. This gives the protein CASSLARGNYGYTF. The chain couples TRBV7-2 to TRBJ1-2; the D gene cannot be named for sure. Via the germline V gene, CDR1 is SGHTA and CDR2 FQGNSA. From cysteine to phenylalanine, the CDR3 is 14 amino acids long. Of all the DNA, just the CDR3 is kept, 42 bases in frame from base 1. The trim is 0 bases for V and 2 bases for J, with a gap of 7 bases between the germline ends.